The clone carrying this TCR beta chain turned up a few times. Antigen specificity is unknown. Arm-PCR of CDR3 regions and iRepertoire HTBI primers were used to build TCR beta libraries. In the study's own analysis: Spanning all samples, the identified segments comprised approximately 60 TRBV and around 13 TRBJ. TCRdb recomputed calls from the multiplex PCR reads with MiXCR, one row per CDR3 protein. These V and J calls rely on TCRdb rather than the paper's analysis. The data contain 350,000 to 450,000 distinct CDR3 sequences, 21% of them singletons. This record belongs to a study of regulatory T cells in long-lasting Graves disease. Findings and caveats of the study: Persistent-disease Graves' patients showed less TCR diversity than new cases. Accuracy may have suffered from the small sample size.

Time point noted: persistent/refractory GD, antithyroid drugs over 5 years with positive TRAb. Extracted PBMC RNA gave rise to the TCR library. Clinicians diagnosed Graves' disease using American Thyroid Association guidelines. The CDR3 has 16 residues. V gave up 0 bases and J gave up 0 bases, with 11 bases separating them. Per germline, CDR1 DFQATT and CDR2 SNEGSKA (reference sequence). The input for sequencing was peripheral blood mononuclear cells (PBMCs), taken when the disease was refractory, from a patient treated with antithyroid drugs. This chain connects TRBV20-1 to TRBJ2-2, with TRBD2 as a possible D gene (5 bases). The source is a female donor with Graves disease. This CDR3 reads CSARDHTGTNTGELFF. Here the CDR3 DNA reads TGCAGTGCTAGAGATCACACCGGGACGAACACCGGGGAGCTGTTTTTT.